This TCR beta chain was recovered during a study of shared clonotypes between healthy human individuals. General study findings and limits: Of the naive CD4 clonotypes, about 5.4% were shared across a handful of donors.

Those who donated, Caucasian adults without exception, all lived in Nashville, Tennessee. CD4+ cell separation produced CD45RA+ naive and CD45RA-negative memory subsets. In the case of this clone: Its antigen is unknown.

Libraries were prepared by immunoSEQ multiplex PCR; TCRdb keeps only in-frame clonotypes and omits some of them. The sample records 2,500,000 or so clones, approximately 90% being singletons. This CDR3 comprises 14 residues. Germline V gene lookup returns CDR1 SQVTM and CDR2 ANQGSEA. V dropped 6 bases and J dropped 0 bases, with 11 bases sitting between them. The rearrangement joins TRBV29-1 to TRBJ2-2, with D unresolved. The receptor comes from a man aged 18-30 years in good health. Sequences were obtained from naive CD4+ T cells sorted from blood. Regarding subset: CD45RA+ positively selected. For the CDR3, the DNA is TGCAGCGTCCGGCGGCCTACGAACACCGGGGAGCTGTTTTTT. This codes for CSVRRPTNTGELFF.